What follows are 13 T cell receptor beta chains derived from one specimen sequenced in a study of early T cells in non-severe SARS-CoV-2 infection. One entry per CDR3 protein results from TCRdb running MiXCR on the 5' RACE reads. The profile shows tens of thousands of distinct CDR3 sequences, 8.5% to 10% of them singletons. Material for sequencing was whole blood. These receptor sequences come from an adult who was a healthcare worker with PCR-confirmed SARS-CoV-2 infection or an uninfected control (not recorded which).

CDR3: CSARDVRGSGVMYNEQFF. CDR3 bases: TGCAGTGCTAGAGATGTACGAGGAAGTGGAGTAATGTACAATGAGCAGTTCTTC. The chain recombines TRBV20-1 with TRBJ2-1, with D unresolved. The ends were cut back, 0 bases at V and 4 bases at J, with 22 bases in the middle. Per the germline V gene, CDR1 is DFQATT and CDR2 is SNEGSKA (reference sequence). There are 18 residues in the CDR3.

The V and J genes are TRBV20-1 and TRBJ2-3; 10 bases fit TRBD1. The V and J ends lost 5 bases and 2 bases, in that order; junction bases with no gene match: 7. CDR1 is DFQATT and CDR2 is SNEGSKA in the germline V gene (reference sequence). The CDR3 is 15 residues long. CDR3 residues: CSARGQGGFTDTQYF. The CDR3 region has the DNA TGCAGTGCTCGAGGACAGGGGGGGTTCACAGATACGCAGTATTTT.

V gene TRBV27 combines with J gene TRBJ1-1, with D unclear. The V gene's germline CDR1 is MNHEY and CDR2 SMNVEV (reference sequence). Trimming left V 4 bases short and J 1 base short, with 7 bases between. This CDR3 region has 13 residues. The CDR3 spells CASSSSGNTEAFF. The CDR3 DNA reads TGTGCCAGCAGTTCCTCGGGGAACACTGAAGCTTTCTTT.

The chain has TRBV10-3 and TRBJ1-1, with D tentatively TRBD1 (6 bases). Germline CDR1 reads ENHRY; CDR2 reads SYGVKD. The CDR3 length is 15 residues. V gave up 3 bases and J gave up 5 bases, with 16 bases separating them. The CDR3 here is CAISEVRGAGTEAFF. The DNA for the CDR3 is TGTGCCATCAGTGAAGTTCGGGGGGCAGGGACTGAAGCTTTCTTT.

This clonotype was counted between two and nine times. The chain has TRBV7-2 and TRBJ2-1, with D perhaps given as TRBD1 or TRBD2 (5 bases each). Germline CDR1 reads SGHTA; CDR2 reads FQGNSA. The CDR3 loop spans 16 amino acids. Between the trimmed V and J ends, which lost 5 bases and 7 bases, there was a span of 21 bases. The CDR3 DNA reads TGTGCCAGCAGCCTTCGCCCCGGGGCCCGCTTGAATGAGCAGTTCTTC. Residues: CASSLRPGARLNEQFF.

This clonotype was recorded at least ten times. This chain joins TRBV7-2 and TRBJ2-1; 11 nucleotides match TRBD2. V gave up 3 bases and J gave up 9 bases; unmatched junction bases: 7. In germline, CDR1 is SGHTA, CDR2 FQGNSA. CDR3 length: 15 amino acids. CDR3 amino acids: CASSFGTSGSVEQFF. CDR3 nucleotide sequence: TGTGCCAGCAGCTTCGGGACTAGCGGTTCGGTTGAGCAGTTCTTC.

This clonotype was detected ten times or more. The rearrangement joins TRBV5-1 to TRBJ1-1, with D unclear. CDR1 SGHRS and CDR2 YFSETQ come from the germline V gene. Trimming pared 5 bases from V and 4 bases from J, leaving 9 bases between. This CDR3 is 12 amino acids long. The CDR3 DNA reads as TGCGCCAGCAGGTCAACCGGCACTGAAGCTTTCTTT. Translated, it gives CASRSTGTEAFF.

The CDR3, as DNA: TGTGCCAGCAGTTTGGCACAGGGGAATGAAAAACTGTTTTTT. Translated, it gives CASSLAQGNEKLFF. This rearrangement joins TRBV12-3 or TRBV12-4 to TRBJ1-4, with TRBD1 matching over 7 bases. V shed 3 bases and J 5 bases; nucleotides not matched to a gene: 3. The CDR3 is 14 amino acids.

This chain joins TRBV19 and TRBJ2-1; the D gene could be TRBD1 or TRBD2 (5 bases each). The V end was cut by 7 bases, the J end by 7 bases, with 23 bases between. CDR3 length equals 16 residues. Per germline, CDR1 LNHDA and CDR2 SQIVND (reference sequence). The DNA for the CDR3 is TGTGCCAGTACCCACGTCAGGGATGGAGGAGCGAATGAGCAGTTCTTC. Protein product: CASTHVRDGGANEQFF. Combining the CDR3 with reference TRBV19 and TRBJ2-1 gives the whole variable domain DGGITQSPKYLFRKEGQNVTLSCEQNLNHDAMYWYRQDPGQGLRLIYYSQIVNDFQKGDIAEGYSVSREKKESFPLTVTSAQKNPTAFYLCASTHVRDGGANEQFFGPGTRLTVL.

There are many counts of this clonotype. The chain joins TRBV29-1 to TRBJ1-1; possible D gene TRBD1, 6 bases. Germline CDR1 and CDR2: SQVTM and ANQGSEA. V was trimmed by 4 bases and J by 6 bases, leaving 12 bases between them. CDR3 length: 12 amino acids. CDR3 amino acids: CSVGGGEAEAFF. CDR3 nucleotides: TGCAGCGTTGGAGGGGGGGAGGCTGAAGCTTTCTTT.

This clonotype was counted at least ten times. The chain couples TRBV6-6 to TRBJ2-3, with D unclear. The V gene's germline CDR1 is MNHNY and CDR2 SVGAGI (reference sequence). The V end was cut by 4 bases, the J end by 1 base, with 12 bases between. There are 15 residues in the CDR3. The CDR3 loop reads CASSSSGRGTDTQYF. The CDR3 DNA sequence: TGTGCCAGCAGTTCATCAGGAAGGGGCACAGATACGCAGTATTTT.

The rearrangement uses TRBV10-3 and TRBJ2-5; D is undetermined. The CDR3 consists of 13 residues. V lost 3 bases to trimming and J lost 2 bases, with 7 bases between them. Germline CDR1 reads ENHRY; CDR2 reads SYGVKD. CDR3 loop: CAISDRSQETQYF. CDR3 DNA sequence: TGTGCCATCAGTGATCGGAGTCAAGAGACCCAGTACTTC.

The sample holds many counts of this clonotype. This sequence joins TRBV20-1 and TRBJ2-7, with 13 nucleotides matching TRBD2. CDR1 and CDR2 from the germline V gene are DFQATT and SNEGSKA (reference sequence). Trimming removed 5 bases from V and 4 bases from J; junction bases left unmatched: 5. The CDR3 consists of 14 residues. Written as DNA, the CDR3 is TGCAGTGCTGCCGGGACTAGCGGGAAATACGAGCAGTACTTC. Amino acid sequence: CSAAGTSGKYEQYF.